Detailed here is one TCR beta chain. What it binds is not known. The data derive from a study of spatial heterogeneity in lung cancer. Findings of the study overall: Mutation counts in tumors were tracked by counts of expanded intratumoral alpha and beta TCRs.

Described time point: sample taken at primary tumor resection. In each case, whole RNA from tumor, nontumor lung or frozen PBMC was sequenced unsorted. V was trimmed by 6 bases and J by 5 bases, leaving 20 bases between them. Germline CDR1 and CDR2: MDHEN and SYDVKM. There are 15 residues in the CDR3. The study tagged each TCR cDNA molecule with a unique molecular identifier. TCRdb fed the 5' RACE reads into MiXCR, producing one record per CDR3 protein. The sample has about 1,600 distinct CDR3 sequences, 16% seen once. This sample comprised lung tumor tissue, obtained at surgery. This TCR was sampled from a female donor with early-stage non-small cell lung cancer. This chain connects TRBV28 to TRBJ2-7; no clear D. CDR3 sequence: CASRMELDGADEQYF. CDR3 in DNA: TGTGCCAGCAGAATGGAGCTGGACGGCGCGGACGAGCAGTACTTC.